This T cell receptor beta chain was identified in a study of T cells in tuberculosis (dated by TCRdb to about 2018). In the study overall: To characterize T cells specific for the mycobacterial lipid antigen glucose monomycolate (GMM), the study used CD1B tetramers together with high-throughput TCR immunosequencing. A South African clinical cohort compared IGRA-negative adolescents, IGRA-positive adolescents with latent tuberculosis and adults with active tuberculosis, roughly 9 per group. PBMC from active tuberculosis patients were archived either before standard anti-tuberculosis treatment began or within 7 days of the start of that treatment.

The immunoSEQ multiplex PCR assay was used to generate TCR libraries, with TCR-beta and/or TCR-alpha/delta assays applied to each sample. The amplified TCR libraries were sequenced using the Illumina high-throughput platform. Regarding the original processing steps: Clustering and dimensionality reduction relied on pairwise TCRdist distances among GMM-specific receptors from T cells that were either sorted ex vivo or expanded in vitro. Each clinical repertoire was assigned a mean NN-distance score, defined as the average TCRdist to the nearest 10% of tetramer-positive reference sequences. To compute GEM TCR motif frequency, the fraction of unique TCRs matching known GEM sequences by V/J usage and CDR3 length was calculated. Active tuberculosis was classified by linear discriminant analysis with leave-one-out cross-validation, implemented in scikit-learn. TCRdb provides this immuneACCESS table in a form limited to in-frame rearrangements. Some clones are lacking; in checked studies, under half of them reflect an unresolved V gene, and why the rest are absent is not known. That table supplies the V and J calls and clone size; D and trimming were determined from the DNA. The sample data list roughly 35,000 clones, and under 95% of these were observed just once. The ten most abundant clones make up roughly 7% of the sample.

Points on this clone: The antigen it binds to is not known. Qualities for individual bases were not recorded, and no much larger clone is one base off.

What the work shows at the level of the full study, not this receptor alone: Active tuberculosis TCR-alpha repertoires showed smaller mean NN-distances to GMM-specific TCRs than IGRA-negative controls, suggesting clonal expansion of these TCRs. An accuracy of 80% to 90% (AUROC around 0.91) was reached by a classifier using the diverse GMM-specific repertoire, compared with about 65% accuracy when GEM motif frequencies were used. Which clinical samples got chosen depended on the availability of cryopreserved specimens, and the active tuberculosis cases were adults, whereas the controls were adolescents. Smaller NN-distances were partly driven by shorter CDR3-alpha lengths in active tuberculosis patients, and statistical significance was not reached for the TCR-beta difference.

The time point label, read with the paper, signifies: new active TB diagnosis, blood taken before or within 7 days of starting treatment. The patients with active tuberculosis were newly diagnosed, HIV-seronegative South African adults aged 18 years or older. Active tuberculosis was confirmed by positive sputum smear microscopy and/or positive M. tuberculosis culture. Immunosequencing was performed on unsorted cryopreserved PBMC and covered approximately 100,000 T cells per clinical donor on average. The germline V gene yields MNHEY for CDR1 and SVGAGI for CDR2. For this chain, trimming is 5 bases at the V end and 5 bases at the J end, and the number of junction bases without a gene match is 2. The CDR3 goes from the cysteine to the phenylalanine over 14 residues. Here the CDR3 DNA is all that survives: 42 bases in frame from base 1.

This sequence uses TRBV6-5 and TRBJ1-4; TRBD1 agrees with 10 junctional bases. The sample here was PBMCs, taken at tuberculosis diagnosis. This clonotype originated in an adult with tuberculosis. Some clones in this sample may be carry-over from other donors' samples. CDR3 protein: CASSPGQGNEKLFF. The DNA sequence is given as TGTGCCAGCAGTCCGGGACAGGGGAATGAAAAACTGTTTTTT.